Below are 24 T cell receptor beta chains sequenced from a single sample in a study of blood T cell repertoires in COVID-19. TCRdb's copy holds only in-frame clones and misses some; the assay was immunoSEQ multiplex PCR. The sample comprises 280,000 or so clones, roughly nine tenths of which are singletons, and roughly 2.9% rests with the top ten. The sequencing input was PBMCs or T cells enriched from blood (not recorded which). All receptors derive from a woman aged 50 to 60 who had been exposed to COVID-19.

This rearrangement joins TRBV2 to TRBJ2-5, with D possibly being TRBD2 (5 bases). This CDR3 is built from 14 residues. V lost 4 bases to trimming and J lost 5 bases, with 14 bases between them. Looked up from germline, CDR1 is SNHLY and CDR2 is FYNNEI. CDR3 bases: TGTGCCAGCAGTGTTGAGCCTGGGGAGGAGACCCAGTACTTC. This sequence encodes CASSVEPGEETQYF.

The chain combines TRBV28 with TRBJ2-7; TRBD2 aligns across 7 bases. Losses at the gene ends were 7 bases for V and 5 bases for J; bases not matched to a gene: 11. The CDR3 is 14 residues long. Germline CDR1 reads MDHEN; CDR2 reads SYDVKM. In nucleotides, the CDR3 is TGTGCCAGCACCACCGGGGGGATTGATGACGAGCAGTACTTC. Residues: CASTTGGIDDEQYF.

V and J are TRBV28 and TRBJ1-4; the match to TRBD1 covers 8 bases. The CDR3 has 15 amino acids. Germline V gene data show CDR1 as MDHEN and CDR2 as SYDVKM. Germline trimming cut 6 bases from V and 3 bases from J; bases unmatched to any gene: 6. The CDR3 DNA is TGTGCCAGCAGGAAACGGACAGGGTCTAATGAAAAACTGTTTTTT. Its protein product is CASRKRTGSNEKLFF.

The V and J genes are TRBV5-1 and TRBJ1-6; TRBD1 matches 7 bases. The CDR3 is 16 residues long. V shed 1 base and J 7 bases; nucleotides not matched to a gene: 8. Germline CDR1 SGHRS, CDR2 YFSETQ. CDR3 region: CASSLQLDRANSPLHF. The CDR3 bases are TGCGCCAGCAGCTTGCAACTAGACAGGGCGAATTCACCCCTCCACTTT.

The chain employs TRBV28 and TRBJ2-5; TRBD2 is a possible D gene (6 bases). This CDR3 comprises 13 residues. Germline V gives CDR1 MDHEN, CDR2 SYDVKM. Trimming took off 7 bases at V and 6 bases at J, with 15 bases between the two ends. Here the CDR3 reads CASNRGGVQTQYF. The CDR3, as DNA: TGTGCCAGCAACCGAGGAGGGGTTCAGACCCAGTACTTC.

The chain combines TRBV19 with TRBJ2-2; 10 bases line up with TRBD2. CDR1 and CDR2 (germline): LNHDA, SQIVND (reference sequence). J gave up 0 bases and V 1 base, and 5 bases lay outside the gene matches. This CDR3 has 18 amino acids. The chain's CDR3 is CASSIGVLAGPNTGELFF. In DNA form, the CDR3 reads TGTGCCAGTAGTATAGGGGTACTAGCGGGGCCGAACACCGGGGAGCTGTTTTTT.

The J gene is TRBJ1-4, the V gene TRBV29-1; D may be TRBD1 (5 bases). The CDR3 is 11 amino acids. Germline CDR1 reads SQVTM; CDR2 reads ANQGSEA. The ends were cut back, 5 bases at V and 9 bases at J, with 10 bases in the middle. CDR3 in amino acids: CSVLRGKKLFF. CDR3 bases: TGCAGCGTTCTAAGGGGTAAAAAACTGTTTTTT.

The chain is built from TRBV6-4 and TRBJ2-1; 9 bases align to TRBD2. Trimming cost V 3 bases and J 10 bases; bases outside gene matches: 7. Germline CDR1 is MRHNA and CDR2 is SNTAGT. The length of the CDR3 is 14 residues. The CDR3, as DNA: TGTGCCAGCAGTGAAGGCGGGGGGGGCAGCGAGCAGTTCTTC. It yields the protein CASSEGGGGSEQFF.

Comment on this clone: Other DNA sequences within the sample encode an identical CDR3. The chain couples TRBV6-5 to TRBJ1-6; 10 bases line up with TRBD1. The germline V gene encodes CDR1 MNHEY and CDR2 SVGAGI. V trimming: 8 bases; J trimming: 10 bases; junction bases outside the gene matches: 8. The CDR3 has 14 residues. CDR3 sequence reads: CASSSGTGVSPLHF. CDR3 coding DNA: TGTGCCAGCTCCAGTGGGACAGGGGTGTCACCCCTCCACTTT.

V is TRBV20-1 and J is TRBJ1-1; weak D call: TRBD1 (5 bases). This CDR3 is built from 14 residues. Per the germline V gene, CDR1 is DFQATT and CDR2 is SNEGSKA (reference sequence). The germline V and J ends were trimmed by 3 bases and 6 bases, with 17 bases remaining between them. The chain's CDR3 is CSASATGWSAEAFF. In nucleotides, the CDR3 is TGCAGTGCTAGTGCAACAGGCTGGTCTGCTGAAGCTTTCTTT.

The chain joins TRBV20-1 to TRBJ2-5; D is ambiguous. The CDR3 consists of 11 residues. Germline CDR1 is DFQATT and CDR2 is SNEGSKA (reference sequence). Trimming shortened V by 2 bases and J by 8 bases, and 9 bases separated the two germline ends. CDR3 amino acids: CSARLVETQYF. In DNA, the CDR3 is TGCAGTGCTAGATTGGTAGAAACCCAGTACTTC.

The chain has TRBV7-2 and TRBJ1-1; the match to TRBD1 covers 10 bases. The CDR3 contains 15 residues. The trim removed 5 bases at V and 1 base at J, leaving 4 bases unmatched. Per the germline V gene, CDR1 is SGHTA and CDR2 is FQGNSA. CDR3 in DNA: TGTGCCAGCAGCCCGACAGGGGGCCGGAACACTGAAGCTTTCTTT. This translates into CASSPTGGRNTEAFF.

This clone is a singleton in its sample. Written as DNA, the CDR3 is TGCGCCAGCAGCCAAGGTGGACAGGGAAGAGCCTATGGCTACACCTTC. The encoded protein is CASSQGGQGRAYGYTF. This chain joins TRBV4-1 and TRBJ1-2; the match to TRBD1 covers 8 bases. CDR3 length equals 16 residues. The V segment lost 1 base and the J segment 4 bases; nucleotides outside the gene matches: 8. Germline values: CDR1 MGHRA, CDR2 YSYEKL.

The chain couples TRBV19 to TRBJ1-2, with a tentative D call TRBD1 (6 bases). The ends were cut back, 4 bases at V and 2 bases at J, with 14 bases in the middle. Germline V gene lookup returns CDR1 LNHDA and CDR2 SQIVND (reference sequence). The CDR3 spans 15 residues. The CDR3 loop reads CASSTLLTGNYGYTF. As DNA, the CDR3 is TGTGCCAGTAGTACCCTCCTGACAGGAAACTATGGCTACACCTTC.

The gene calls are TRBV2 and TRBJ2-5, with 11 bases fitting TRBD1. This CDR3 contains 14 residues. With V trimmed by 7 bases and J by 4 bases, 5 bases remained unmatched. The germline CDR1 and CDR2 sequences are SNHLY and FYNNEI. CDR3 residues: CASTWTGGPETQYF. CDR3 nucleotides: TGTGCCAGCACCTGGACAGGGGGCCCAGAGACCCAGTACTTC. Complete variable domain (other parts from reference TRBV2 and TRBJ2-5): EPEVTQTPSHQVTQMGQEVILRCVPISNHLYFYWYRQILGQKVEFLVSFYNNEISEKSEIFDDQFSVERPDGSNFTLKIRSTKLEDSAMYFCASTWTGGPETQYFGPGTRLLVL.

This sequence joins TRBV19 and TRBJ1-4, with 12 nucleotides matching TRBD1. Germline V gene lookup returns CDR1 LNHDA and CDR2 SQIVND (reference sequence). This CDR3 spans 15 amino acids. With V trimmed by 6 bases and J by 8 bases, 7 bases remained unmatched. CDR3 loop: CASSGTGGAVEKLFF. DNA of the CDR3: TGTGCCAGTAGCGGGACAGGGGGCGCAGTCGAAAAACTGTTTTTT.

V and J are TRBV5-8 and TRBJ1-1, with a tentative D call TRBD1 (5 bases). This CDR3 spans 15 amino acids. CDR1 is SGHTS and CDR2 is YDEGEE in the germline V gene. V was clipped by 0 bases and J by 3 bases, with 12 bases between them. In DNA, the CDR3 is TGTGCCAGCAGCTTGGTAGGGGCGGAGCACACTGAAGCTTTCTTT. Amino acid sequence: CASSLVGAEHTEAFF.

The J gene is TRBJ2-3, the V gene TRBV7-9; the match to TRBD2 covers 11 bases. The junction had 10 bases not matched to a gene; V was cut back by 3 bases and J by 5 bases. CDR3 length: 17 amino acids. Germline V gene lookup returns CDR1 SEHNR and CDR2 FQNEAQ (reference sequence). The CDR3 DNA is TGTGCCAGCAGCTTTGCCCGACTAGCGGGGCATCAAGATACGCAGTATTTT. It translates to CASSFARLAGHQDTQYF.

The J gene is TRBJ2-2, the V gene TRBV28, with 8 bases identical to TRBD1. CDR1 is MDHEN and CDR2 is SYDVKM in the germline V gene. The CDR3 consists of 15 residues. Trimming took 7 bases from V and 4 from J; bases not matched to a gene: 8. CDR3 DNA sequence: TGTGCCAGCAAACTCTCCAGGGGGCCCACCGGGGAGCTGTTTTTT. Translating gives CASKLSRGPTGELFF. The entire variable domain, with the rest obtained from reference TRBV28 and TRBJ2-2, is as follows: DVKVTQSSRYLVKRTGEKVFLECVQDMDHENMFWYRQDPGLGLRLIYFSYDVKMKEKGDIPEGYSVSREKKERFSLILESASTNQTSMYLCASKLSRGPTGELFFGEGSRLTVL.

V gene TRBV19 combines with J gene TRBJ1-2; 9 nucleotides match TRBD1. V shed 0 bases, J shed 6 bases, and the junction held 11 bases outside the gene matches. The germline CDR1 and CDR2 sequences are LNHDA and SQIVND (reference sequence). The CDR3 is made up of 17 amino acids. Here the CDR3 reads CASSIDPRQGGHHGYTF. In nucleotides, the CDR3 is TGTGCCAGTAGTATAGACCCGCGACAGGGGGGCCACCATGGCTACACCTTC.

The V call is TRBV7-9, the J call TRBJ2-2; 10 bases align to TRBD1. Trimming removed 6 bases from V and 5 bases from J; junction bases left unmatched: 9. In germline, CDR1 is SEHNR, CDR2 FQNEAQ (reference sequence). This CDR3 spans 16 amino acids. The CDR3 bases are TGTGCCAGCAGTTCCCGGGACAGGGGTTATACCGGGGAGCTGTTTTTT. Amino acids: CASSSRDRGYTGELFF.

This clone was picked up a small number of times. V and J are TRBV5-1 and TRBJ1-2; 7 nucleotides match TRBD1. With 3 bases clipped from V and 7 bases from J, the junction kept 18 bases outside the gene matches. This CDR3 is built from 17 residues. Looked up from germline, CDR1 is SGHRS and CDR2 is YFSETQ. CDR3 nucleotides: TGCGCCAGCAGCTATCAGCACACAGGGGCTGAGAGAGGTGGCTACACCTTC. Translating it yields CASSYQHTGAERGGYTF.

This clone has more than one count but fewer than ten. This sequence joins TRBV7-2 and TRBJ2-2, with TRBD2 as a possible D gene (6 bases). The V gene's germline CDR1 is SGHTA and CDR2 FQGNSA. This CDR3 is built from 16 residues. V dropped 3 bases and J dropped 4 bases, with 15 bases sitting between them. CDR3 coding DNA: TGTGCCAGCAGCTTTGGTTTCGGGGAGGTCACCGGGGAGCTGTTTTTT. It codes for CASSFGFGEVTGELFF.

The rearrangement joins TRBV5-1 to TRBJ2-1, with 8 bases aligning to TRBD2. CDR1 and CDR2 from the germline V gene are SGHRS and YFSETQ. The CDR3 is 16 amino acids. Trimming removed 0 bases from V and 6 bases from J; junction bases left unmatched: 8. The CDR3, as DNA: TGCGCCAGCAGCTTGGCCGTTAGGACTAGCTTCAATGAGCAGTTCTTC. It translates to CASSLAVRTSFNEQFF.